These T cell receptor beta chains were read from a single sample in a study of OX40 agonist ivuxolimab in advanced cancers. This table comes from immunoSEQ multiplex PCR, and its TCRdb copy is limited to in-frame clones, with some not included. The sample has 89,000 or so clones; roughly nine tenths are singletons. The material sequenced was CD4+ or CD8+ T cells sorted from blood, taken in a trial of the OX40 agonist ivuxolimab. These receptors came from an adult with an advanced solid tumor such as melanoma, head and neck, liver or kidney cancer. Each CDR3 is given with its conserved first and last residue. A D gene is named only where the DNA matches it firmly.

CDR3nt: TGTGCCAGCAGCGTAGAGGCAGATAATCAGCCCCAGCATTTT
CDR3aa: CASSVEADNQPQHF
v_gene: TRBV9
d_gene: NA
j_gene: TRBJ1-5

CDR3nt: TGTGCCAGCAGCTTTGATACTAACCAAGAGACCCAGTACTTC
CDR3aa: CASSFDTNQETQYF
v_gene: TRBV11-1
d_gene: NA
j_gene: TRBJ2-5

CDR3nt: TGTGCCATCAGTGAGCTAACTGGCGGTCAGCCCCAGCATTTT
CDR3aa: CAISELTGGQPQHF
v_gene: TRBV10-3
d_gene: NA
j_gene: TRBJ1-5

CDR3nt: TGTGCCAGCAGCTATGGACAGGGAAATTCTTCACCCCTCCACTTT
CDR3aa: CASSYGQGNSSPLHF
v_gene: TRBV5-6
d_gene: TRBD1
j_gene: TRBJ1-6

CDR3nt: TGTGCCAGCAGCTTAGTGGGGTACCAAGAGACCCAGTACTTC
CDR3aa: CASSLVGYQETQYF
v_gene: TRBV11-2
d_gene: NA
j_gene: TRBJ2-5

CDR3nt: TGTGCCTGGAGTGACGGGAGGGAGCAGTTCTTC
CDR3aa: CAWSDGREQFF
v_gene: TRBV30
d_gene: TRBD2
j_gene: TRBJ2-1

CDR3nt: TGTGCCAGTAGTTACTACCTTGATGACAGGTCCACCGGGGAGCTGTTTTTT
CDR3aa: CASSYYLDDRSTGELFF
v_gene: TRBV19
d_gene: NA
j_gene: TRBJ2-2

CDR3nt: TGCGCCAGTAGAATCCCTGGGGCCAACGTCCTGACTTTC
CDR3aa: CASRIPGANVLTF
v_gene: TRBV4-1
d_gene: NA
j_gene: TRBJ2-6

CDR3nt: TGTGCCAGTTATCCCCAGTTTAACAGGGGAACTGAAGCTTTCTTT
CDR3aa: CASYPQFNRGTEAFF
v_gene: TRBV19
d_gene: TRBD1
j_gene: TRBJ1-1

CDR3nt: TGTGCCAGCAGTTACTCGAACGGGGGCGCTGGAAACACCATATATTTT
CDR3aa: CASSYSNGGAGNTIYF
v_gene: TRBV6-6
d_gene: NA
j_gene: TRBJ1-3